One and the same sample provided the 18 T cell receptor beta chains below, sequenced in a study of blood T cell repertoires in COVID-19. Assay used: immunoSEQ multiplex PCR; TCRdb lists only in-frame clones, some missing. The table has 55,000 to 80,000 clones, around 87% seen once. The sequencing sample was made of peripheral blood. Receptors were obtained from a man in his 70s with acute or convalescent COVID-19.

Here the CDR3 reads CATSGSTKNIQYF. DNA of the CDR3: TGTGCCACCTCGGGGTCTACCAAAAACATTCAGTACTTC. This sequence joins TRBV28 and TRBJ2-4; D is possibly TRBD2 (5 bases). This CDR3 has 13 amino acids. The germline gives CDR1 MDHEN, CDR2 SYDVKM. The V end was cut by 10 bases, the J end by 2 bases, with 12 bases between.

The chain carries TRBV9 and TRBJ2-3; TRBD1 aligns across 8 bases. The V segment lost 2 bases and the J segment 6 bases; nucleotides outside the gene matches: 5. Germline CDR1 SGDLS, CDR2 YYNGEE. The CDR3 consists of 14 residues. Here the CDR3 DNA reads TGTGCCAGCAGCGTGGACAGGGCGATGGATACGCAGTATTTT. Its protein is CASSVDRAMDTQYF.

This chain uses TRBV3-1 (or the pseudogene TRBV3-2) with TRBJ1-2, with D tentatively TRBD1 (6 bases). V was trimmed by 2 bases and J by 8 bases, leaving 18 bases between them. The germline V gene has CDR1 LGHDT and CDR2 YNNKEL (reference sequence). CDR3 length: 15 residues. The CDR3 DNA is TGTGCCAGCAGCCAACCCTCCGGGGGGGCGGGGGGCTACACCTTC. Protein sequence: CASSQPSGGAGGYTF.

CDR3 sequence reads: CASSLGPPRETDTQYF. CDR3 DNA sequence: TGTGCCAGCAGCTTGGGACCCCCGAGGGAAACAGATACGCAGTATTTT. This rearrangement joins TRBV5-4 to TRBJ2-3; D is possibly TRBD2 (5 bases). The germline V and J ends were trimmed by 0 bases and 3 bases, with 14 bases remaining between them. Looked up from germline, CDR1 is SGHNT and CDR2 is YYREEE (reference sequence). The CDR3 contains 16 residues.

The rearrangement links TRBV10-3 to TRBJ1-3; D uncertain. The V and J ends lost 5 bases and 0 bases respectively, with 8 bases between them. The CDR3 contains 14 residues. The germline V gene encodes CDR1 ENHRY and CDR2 SYGVKD. The CDR3 reads CAISSSYSGNTIYF. CDR3 bases: TGTGCCATCAGTTCATCCTACTCTGGAAACACCATATATTTT.

V is TRBV11-2 and J is TRBJ2-7; perhaps TRBD2 as D (7 bases). Per the germline V gene, CDR1 is SGHAT and CDR2 is FQNNGV. The V end was cut by 1 base, the J end by 5 bases, with 12 bases between. This CDR3 has 14 residues. The CDR3 bases are TGTGCCAGCAGCTTAGCGGGGGGCGTCAACGAGCAGTACTTC. Translating it yields CASSLAGGVNEQYF.

The chain combines TRBV5-5 with TRBJ2-7; D is unresolved. CDR1 and CDR2 from the germline V gene are SGHKS and YYEKEE (reference sequence). CDR3 length: 11 residues. V gave up 6 bases and J gave up 5 bases, with 9 bases separating them. The CDR3 DNA sequence: TGTGCCAGCAAGAGAGCTAACGAGCAGTACTTC. Its translation is CASKRANEQYF.

J is TRBJ1-5 and V is TRBV6-1; D is uncertain. V was cut by 3 bases and J by 0 bases, with 12 bases left in between. Germline CDR1 MNHNS, CDR2 SASEGT. This CDR3 spans 16 amino acids. CDR3 nucleotides: TGTGCCAGCAGTGATAAGCGGTCGTATAGCAATCAGCCCCAGCATTTT. Translating it yields CASSDKRSYSNQPQHF.

The chain joins TRBV10-3 to TRBJ1-5, with 11 bases aligning to TRBD1. The junction had 3 bases not matched to a gene; V was cut back by 6 bases and J by 5 bases. Per the germline V gene, CDR1 is ENHRY and CDR2 is SYGVKD. The length of the CDR3 is 14 residues. Here the CDR3 reads CAIRGQGDHQPQHF. DNA for the CDR3: TGTGCCATCAGGGGACAGGGGGATCATCAGCCCCAGCATTTT.

This clone has only one observation. The chain recombines TRBV25-1 with TRBJ1-3; D is ambiguous. V lost 1 base, J lost 4 bases, and 14 bases lay in between. Looked up from germline, CDR1 is MGHDK and CDR2 is SYGVNS. This CDR3 region has 16 residues. CDR3 nucleotides: TGTGCCAGCAGTGAATCGCCGGAGGGCTTGGGAAACACCATATATTTT. Encoded protein: CASSESPEGLGNTIYF.

The V and J genes are TRBV4-1 and TRBJ2-7, with a weak D call TRBD1 (6 bases). V was shortened by 0 bases and J by 7 bases, with 19 bases between the two germline ends. In germline, CDR1 is MGHRA, CDR2 YSYEKL. This CDR3 spans 16 amino acids. CDR3 sequence: CASSQEVLGTPEEQYF. The CDR3 bases are TGCGCCAGCAGCCAAGAAGTACTCGGGACACCGGAGGAGCAGTACTTC.

The genes are TRBV18 and TRBJ2-4, with D possibly being TRBD2 (6 bases). Germline V CDR1 and CDR2: KGHSH, LQKENI. The length of the CDR3 is 16 residues. V was trimmed by 3 bases and J by 0 bases, leaving 12 bases between them. CDR3 in amino acids: CASSPSQGLAKNIQYF. The CDR3 coding sequence is TGTGCCAGCTCACCCTCTCAGGGACTAGCCAAAAACATTCAGTACTTC.

In this sample, this clone turned up once. The V gene is TRBV19, the J gene TRBJ2-1, with D perhaps matching TRBD2 (5 bases). Germline assignment: CDR1 LNHDA and CDR2 SQIVND (reference sequence). This CDR3 spans 16 amino acids. V lost 6 bases to trimming and J lost 0 bases, with 15 bases between them. The CDR3 here is CASSATVGSSYNEQFF. The CDR3 DNA reads TGTGCCAGTAGCGCCACCGTGGGGAGCTCCTACAATGAGCAGTTCTTC.

The chain is built from TRBV10-3 and TRBJ2-7; D is possibly TRBD1 (5 bases). The CDR3 has 13 amino acids. CDR1 is ENHRY and CDR2 is SYGVKD in the germline V gene. The V gene lost 8 bases and the J gene lost 5 bases, with 16 bases spanning the gap. In DNA, the CDR3 is TGTGCCATCTCGGATGGGGCCCCAAACGAGCAGTACTTC. Translation: CAISDGAPNEQYF.

The CDR3: CASSFVASYGYTF. The CDR3 DNA reads TGTGCCAGCAGCTTTGTTGCTAGCTATGGCTACACCTTC. The chain is built from TRBV5-6 and TRBJ1-2; D remains ambiguous. The V gene's germline CDR1 is SGHDT and CDR2 YYEEEE. This CDR3 has 13 amino acids. The germline V and J ends were trimmed by 2 bases and 4 bases, with 9 bases remaining between them.

This clone was seen a few times. V and J are TRBV7-7 and TRBJ2-2; tentative D call: TRBD2 (7 bases). Looked up from germline, CDR1 is SSHAT and CDR2 is FNYEAQ (reference sequence). V lost 5 bases and J lost 8, with 12 bases in between. There are 13 residues in the CDR3. CDR3 loop: CASSQGGLGELFF. The CDR3 bases are TGTGCCAGCAGCCAAGGGGGACTAGGGGAGCTGTTTTTT.

V gene TRBV7-9 combines with J gene TRBJ2-6, with a tentative D call TRBD1 (5 bases). V shed 2 bases and J shed 4 bases, with 9 bases lying between them. The CDR3 is 15 amino acids. Germline V gives CDR1 SEHNR, CDR2 FQNEAQ (reference sequence). The CDR3 nucleotides read TGTGCCAGCAGCTTAACAGGTACCGGGGCCAACGTCCTGACTTTC. Translation: CASSLTGTGANVLTF.

This clone was recorded only once. The chain recombines TRBV6-5 with TRBJ1-1; D is undetermined. Germline assignment: CDR1 MNHEY and CDR2 SVGAGI. The CDR3 loop spans 12 amino acids. V lost 6 bases, J lost 7 bases, and 12 bases lay in between. CDR3 in amino acids: CASSNARYEAFF. The CDR3 DNA reads as TGTGCCAGCAGCAACGCCAGGTATGAAGCTTTCTTT.